A single sample gave rise to the 10 T cell receptor beta chains below, sequenced in a study of shared clonotypes between healthy human individuals. Assay: immunoSEQ multiplex PCR; the TCRdb copy retains only in-frame clones and omits some. The sample lists about 380,000 clones, about 96% seen once, with 0.32% in the top ten. Material for sequencing was memory CD8+ T cells sorted from blood. Indicated subset: CD45RO+ cells pooled with CCR7-negative TemRA cells. These receptors were obtained from a man aged 25 to 40 in good health.

The V gene is TRBV6-1, the J gene TRBJ2-7; D gene unclear. The germline V gene encodes CDR1 MNHNS and CDR2 SASEGT. The CDR3 runs to 13 residues. Trimming took off 6 bases at V and 2 bases at J, with 11 bases between the two ends. The CDR3 reads CASSLRLAYEQYF. For the CDR3, the DNA is TGTGCCAGCAGCCTACGACTCGCCTACGAGCAGTACTTC.

This clone has only one observation. The V gene is TRBV4-2, the J gene TRBJ2-7; 7 nucleotides agree with TRBD2. CDR3 length: 17 residues. V lost 2 bases, J lost 2 bases, and 12 bases stayed unmatched. The germline V gene encodes CDR1 LGHNA and CDR2 YNFKEQ. CDR3 nucleotides: TGTGCCAGCAGCCAACGGACCCGGCTAGCGGACACCTACGAGCAGTACTTC. Translating it yields CASSQRTRLADTYEQYF.

The chain recombines TRBV4-1 with TRBJ2-1, with D unclear. The CDR3 extends over 15 amino acids. Per the germline V gene, CDR1 is MGHRA and CDR2 is YSYEKL. The germline V and J ends were trimmed by 0 bases and 0 bases, with 6 bases remaining between them. The CDR3 coding sequence is TGCGCCAGCAGCCAAGATCACGCCTCCTACAATGAGCAGTTCTTC. It encodes CASSQDHASYNEQFF.

The V call is TRBV2, the J call TRBJ1-1; TRBD1 aligns across 10 bases. Per the germline V gene, CDR1 is SNHLY and CDR2 is FYNNEI. V gave up 6 bases and J gave up 1 base; unmatched junction bases: 8. The CDR3 spans 16 residues. DNA for the CDR3: TGTGCCAGCAGAACCCGGGACAGGGGCCGGAACACTGAAGCTTTCTTT. It codes for CASRTRDRGRNTEAFF.

The CDR3 DNA reads as TGTGCCAGCAGCCAAGATCGGGAGACTGAAGCTTTCTTT. Protein: CASSQDRETEAFF. J is TRBJ1-1 and V is TRBV4-2; the D is unclear. The CDR3 spans 13 residues. The V and J ends lost 0 bases and 5 bases respectively, with 7 bases between them. CDR1 is LGHNA, CDR2 YNFKEQ, per germline.

The chain has TRBV6-5 and TRBJ2-1; D uncertain. V was cut by 4 bases and J by 2 bases, with 12 bases left in between. Germline CDR1 MNHEY, CDR2 SVGAGI. The CDR3 sequence is 15 residues long. In nucleotides, the CDR3 is TGTGCCAGCAGTTTACTGAGCGACCCCTACAATGAGCAGTTCTTC. Translated: CASSLLSDPYNEQFF.

The gene calls are TRBV10-1 and TRBJ2-1, with TRBD2 matching over 7 bases. The CDR3 is 11 residues long. V was pared by 9 bases and J by 14 bases, with 10 bases of the junction left unmatched. Germline CDR1 is WNHNN and CDR2 is SYGVQD (reference sequence). CDR3 amino acids: CASRLAFQEFF. CDR3 DNA sequence: TGCGCCAGTAGACTAGCCTTTCAGGAGTTCTTC.

The chain links TRBV7-2 to TRBJ2-1, with D tentatively TRBD1 or TRBD2 (5 bases each). This CDR3 contains 14 residues. CDR1 and CDR2 (germline): SGHTA, FQGNSA. Trimming took off 5 bases at V and 4 bases at J, with 12 bases between the two ends. CDR3 sequence (DNA): TGTGCCAGCAGCATCAGGGACGGTTACAATGAGCAGTTCTTC. Its translation: CASSIRDGYNEQFF.

The chain joins TRBV19 to TRBJ1-1; D is unresolved. The V end was cut by 3 bases, the J end by 0 bases, with 11 bases between. Germline lookup yields CDR1 LNHDA and CDR2 SQIVND (reference sequence). The CDR3 runs 15 residues. The CDR3 nucleotides are TGTGCCAGTAGTATCGTTGTCGAGGTGAACACTGAAGCTTTCTTT. Amino acid sequence: CASSIVVEVNTEAFF.

This clone was seen a handful of times. The J gene is TRBJ2-1, the V gene TRBV2; the D call may be TRBD1 or TRBD2 (5 bases each). The germline gives CDR1 SNHLY, CDR2 FYNNEI. This CDR3 comprises 16 residues. Between the trimmed V and J ends, which lost 2 bases and 2 bases, there was a span of 13 bases. CDR3 region: CASSETGRPTYNEQFF. CDR3 coding DNA: TGTGCCAGCAGTGAAACGGGGCGGCCTACCTACAATGAGCAGTTCTTC.